This TCR beta chain was profiled in a study of T-cell reconstitution after alpha-beta-depleted transplantation in children. This clonotype has ten or more counts. Unique molecular identifiers were used to barcode this TCRbeta library. Using its own MiXCR run on the PCR reads, TCRdb lists one record per CDR3 protein. The sample contains approximately 640,000 distinct CDR3 sequences, roughly 17% of which appear only once. CDR1 is ENHRY and CDR2 is SYGVKD in the germline V gene. The CDR3 contains 16 residues. V trimming: 4 bases; J trimming: 0 bases; junction bases outside the gene matches: 7. The TCR was taken from a human donor who donated a stem cell graft to a child with acute myeloid leukemia. The V and J genes are TRBV10-3 and TRBJ2-3, with 7 bases lining up with TRBD1. The specimen was PBMCs from the stem cell graft donor, collected from the stem cell graft. The CDR3 DNA is TGTGCCATCAGTGTCCGACCAGGGGGTAGCACAGATACGCAGTATTTT. Its translation: CAISVRPGGSTDTQYF.